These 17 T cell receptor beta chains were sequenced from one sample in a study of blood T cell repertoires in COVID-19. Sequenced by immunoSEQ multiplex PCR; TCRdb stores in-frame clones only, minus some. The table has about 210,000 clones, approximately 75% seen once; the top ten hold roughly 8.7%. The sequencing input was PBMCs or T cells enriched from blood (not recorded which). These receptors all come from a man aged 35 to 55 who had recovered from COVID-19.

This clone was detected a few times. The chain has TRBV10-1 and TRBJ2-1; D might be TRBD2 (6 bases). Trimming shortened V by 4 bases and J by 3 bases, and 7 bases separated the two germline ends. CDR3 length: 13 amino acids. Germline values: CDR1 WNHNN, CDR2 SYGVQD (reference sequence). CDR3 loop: CASSVDYYNEQFF. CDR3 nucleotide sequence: TGCGCCAGCAGTGTGGACTACTACAATGAGCAGTTCTTC.

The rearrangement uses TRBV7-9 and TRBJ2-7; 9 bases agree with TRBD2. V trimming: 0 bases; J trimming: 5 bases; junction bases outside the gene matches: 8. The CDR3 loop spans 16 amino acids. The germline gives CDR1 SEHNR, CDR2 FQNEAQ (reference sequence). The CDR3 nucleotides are TGTGCCAGCAGCTTAGCCAGCGGGGGGACCTGGGACGAGCAGTACTTC. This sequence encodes CASSLASGGTWDEQYF.

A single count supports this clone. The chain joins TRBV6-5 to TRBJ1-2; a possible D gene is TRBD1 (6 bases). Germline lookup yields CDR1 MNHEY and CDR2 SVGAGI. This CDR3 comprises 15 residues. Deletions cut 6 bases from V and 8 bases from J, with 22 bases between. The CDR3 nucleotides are TGTGCCAGCAGCCCGGGACAAACTGGGGCTAGGGGCTACACCTTC. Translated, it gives CASSPGQTGARGYTF.

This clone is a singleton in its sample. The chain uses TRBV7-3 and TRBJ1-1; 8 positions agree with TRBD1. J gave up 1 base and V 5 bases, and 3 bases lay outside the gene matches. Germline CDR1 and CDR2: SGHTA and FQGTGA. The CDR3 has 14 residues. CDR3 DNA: TGTGCCAGCAGCCGGGGACAGGAGAACACTGAAGCTTTCTTT. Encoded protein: CASSRGQENTEAFF.

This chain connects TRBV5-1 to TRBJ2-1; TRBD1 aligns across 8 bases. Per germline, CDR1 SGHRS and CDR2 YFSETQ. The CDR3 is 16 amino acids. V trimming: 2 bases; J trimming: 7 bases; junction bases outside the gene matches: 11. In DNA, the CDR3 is TGCGCCAGCAGCTTTGGGGCCGGACAGGGATGGAATGAGCAGTTCTTC. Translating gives CASSFGAGQGWNEQFF.

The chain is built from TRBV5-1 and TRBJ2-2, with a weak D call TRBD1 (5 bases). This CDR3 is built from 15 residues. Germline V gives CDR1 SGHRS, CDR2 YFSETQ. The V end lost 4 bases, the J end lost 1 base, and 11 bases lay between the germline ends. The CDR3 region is CASSPIGQNTGELFF. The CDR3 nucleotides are TGCGCCAGCAGCCCTATTGGACAGAACACCGGGGAGCTGTTTTTT.

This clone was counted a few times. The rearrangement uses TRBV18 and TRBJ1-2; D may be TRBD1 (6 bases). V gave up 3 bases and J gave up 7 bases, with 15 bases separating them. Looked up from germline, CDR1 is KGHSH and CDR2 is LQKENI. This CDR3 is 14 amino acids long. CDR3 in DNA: TGTGCCAGCTCACCTCGACAGGTTTTGAGTGGCTACACCTTC. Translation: CASSPRQVLSGYTF.

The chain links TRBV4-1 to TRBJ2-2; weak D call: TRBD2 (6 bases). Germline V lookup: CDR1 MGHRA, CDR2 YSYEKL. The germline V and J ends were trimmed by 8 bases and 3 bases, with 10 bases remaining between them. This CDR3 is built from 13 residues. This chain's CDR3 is CASAQRDTGELFF. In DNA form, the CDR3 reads TGCGCCAGCGCCCAGCGGGACACCGGGGAGCTGTTTTTT.

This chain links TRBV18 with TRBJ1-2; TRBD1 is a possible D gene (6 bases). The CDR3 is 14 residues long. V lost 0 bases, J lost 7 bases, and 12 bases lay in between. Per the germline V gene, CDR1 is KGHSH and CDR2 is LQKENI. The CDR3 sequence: CASSPPGGAFGYTF. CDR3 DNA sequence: TGTGCCAGCTCACCACCGGGGGGGGCCTTTGGCTACACCTTC.

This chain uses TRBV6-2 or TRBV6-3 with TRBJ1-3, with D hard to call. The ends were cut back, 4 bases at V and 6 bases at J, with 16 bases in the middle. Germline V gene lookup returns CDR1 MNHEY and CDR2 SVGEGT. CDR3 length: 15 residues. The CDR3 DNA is TGTGCCAGCAGTTCCGGACGGACGGGGTTAAACACCATATATTTT. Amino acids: CASSSGRTGLNTIYF.

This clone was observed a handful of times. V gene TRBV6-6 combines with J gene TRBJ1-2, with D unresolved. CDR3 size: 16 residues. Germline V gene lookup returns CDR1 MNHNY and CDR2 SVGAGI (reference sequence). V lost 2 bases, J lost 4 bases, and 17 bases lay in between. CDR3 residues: CASSYGSAGLGYGYTF. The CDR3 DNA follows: TGTGCCAGCAGTTACGGGTCGGCAGGCCTCGGCTATGGCTACACCTTC.

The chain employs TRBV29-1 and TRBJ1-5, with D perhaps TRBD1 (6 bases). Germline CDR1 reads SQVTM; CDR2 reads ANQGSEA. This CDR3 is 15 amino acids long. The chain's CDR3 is CSVLGGQTGNQPQHF. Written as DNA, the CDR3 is TGCAGTGTTCTGGGGGGGCAGACTGGCAATCAGCCCCAGCATTTT.

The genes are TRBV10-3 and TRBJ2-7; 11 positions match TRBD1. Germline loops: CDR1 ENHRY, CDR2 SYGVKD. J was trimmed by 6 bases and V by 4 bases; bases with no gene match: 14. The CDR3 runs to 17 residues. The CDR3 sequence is CAISARVPGQGVGEQYF. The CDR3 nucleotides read TGTGCCATCAGTGCGCGGGTACCGGGACAGGGGGTGGGCGAGCAGTACTTC.

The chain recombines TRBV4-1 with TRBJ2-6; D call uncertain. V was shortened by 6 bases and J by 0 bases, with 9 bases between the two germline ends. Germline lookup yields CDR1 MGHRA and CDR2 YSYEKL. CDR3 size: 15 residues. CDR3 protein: CASREQFSGANVLTF. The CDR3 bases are TGCGCCAGCAGAGAACAATTCTCTGGGGCCAACGTCCTGACTTTC.

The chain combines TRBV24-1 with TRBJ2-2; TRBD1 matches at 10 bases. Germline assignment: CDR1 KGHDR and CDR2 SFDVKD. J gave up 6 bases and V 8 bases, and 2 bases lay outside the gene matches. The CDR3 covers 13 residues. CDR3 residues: CATMDRGAGELFF. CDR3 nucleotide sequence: TGTGCCACCATGGACAGGGGGGCCGGGGAGCTGTTTTTT.

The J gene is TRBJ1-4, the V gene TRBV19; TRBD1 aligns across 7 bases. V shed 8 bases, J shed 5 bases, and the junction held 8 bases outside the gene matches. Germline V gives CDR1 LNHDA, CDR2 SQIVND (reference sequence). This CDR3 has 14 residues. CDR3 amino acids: CASRDRSWNEKLFF. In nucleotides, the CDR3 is TGTGCCAGTCGGGACAGATCCTGGAATGAAAAACTGTTTTTT.

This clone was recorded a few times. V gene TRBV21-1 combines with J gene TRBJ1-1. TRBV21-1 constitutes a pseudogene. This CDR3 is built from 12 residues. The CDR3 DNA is TGTGCCAGCAGTCCGGGGAACACTGAAGCTTTCTTT. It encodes CASSPGNTEAFF.